This T cell receptor (beta chain) was retrieved from a study of response to subunit inactivated influenza vaccine. This clonotype has a handful of counts. One entry per CDR3 protein results from TCRdb running MiXCR on the RT-PCR reads. The sample includes fewer than 600,000 distinct CDR3 sequences, 6.5% to 8% of them seen just once. V was clipped by 11 bases and J by 14 bases, with 23 bases between them. The CDR3 is 12 residues long. Germline V gene data show CDR1 as SGHAT and CDR2 as FQNNGV. Sequenced material: PBMCs from blood, taken about 23 months after vaccination. The chain recombines TRBV11-2 with TRBJ2-3, with D possibly matching TRBD2 (5 bases). The clonotype was recovered from a man between 45 and 75 years old who received an inactivated influenza vaccine. In DNA form, the CDR3 reads TGTGCCTCCAGCTCGGCCAGCGGTCCAACGTATTTT. It specifies CASSSASGPTYF. The full variable domain, with the rest looked up from reference TRBV11-2 and TRBJ2-3, is EAGVAQSPRYKIIEKRQSVAFWCNPISGHATLYWYQQILGQGPKLLIQFQNNGVVDDSQLPKDRFSAERLKGVDSTLKIQPAKLEDSAVYLCASSSASGPTYFGPGTRLTVL.